The sequence of this T cell receptor beta chain was determined in a study of shared clonotypes between healthy human individuals. Method: immunoSEQ multiplex PCR; TCRdb's copy keeps in-frame clones and lacks some. Altogether around 500,000 clones are present, 79% being singletons, with the ten largest covering 10% to 15%. The germline V gene encodes CDR1 LGHNA and CDR2 YNFKEQ. This CDR3 spans 13 amino acids. V shed 0 bases and J shed 10 bases, with 10 bases lying between them. Material: PBMCs. The V and J genes are TRBV4-2 and TRBJ2-1; a possible D gene is TRBD2 (5 bases). The sequence was obtained from a woman between 40 and 55 years old in good health. Some clones in this sample may be carry-over from other donors' samples. The CDR3 region is CASSQERRREQFF. The CDR3 nucleotides are TGTGCCAGCAGCCAAGAAAGGCGGAGGGAGCAGTTCTTC.